This TCR beta chain was observed in a study of T-cell memory formation after mild COVID-19. Findings and limits, study-wide: There was no confirmation that second-wave clones peaking on day 37 were SARS-CoV-2 specific. Within pre-infection memory, some responding clones were found, suggesting cross-reactive memory joined. Clones which contracted sat mainly in CM and EM if CD4+, and in EMRA if CD8+.

About this clonotype itself: Its antigen is currently unknown.

Using constant-segment primers, 5'RACE produced TCR alpha and TCR beta cDNA libraries carrying sample barcodes and UMIs. TCRdb independently ran MiXCR on the 5' RACE reads; one entry per CDR3 protein. The table lists fewer than 50,000 distinct CDR3 sequences, 9.5% to 15% of them singletons. This CDR3 is 12 amino acids long. V shed 6 bases and J shed 5 bases, with 10 bases lying between them. V gene TRBV12-3 or TRBV12-4 combines with J gene TRBJ1-2, with D hard to call. The sequenced sample consisted of PBMCs or a T cell subset sorted from them (not recorded which). This TCR derives from a man between 18 and 35 years old who had mild COVID-19 (a few samples of this study predate the infection). Cell type and time point are not known. The CDR3 sequence is CASSPGSYGYTF. The DNA for the CDR3 is TGTGCCAGCAGCCCGGGATCTTATGGCTACACCTTC.